This T cell receptor (beta chain) was documented in a study of cytomegalovirus exposure and HLA in healthy donors. This clone was observed a handful of times. Antigen unknown. The V gene's germline CDR1 is SGHAT and CDR2 FQNNGV. V was pared by 5 bases and J by 3 bases, with 5 bases of the junction left unmatched. The CDR3 length is 14 residues. Regarding the study as a whole: No immune exposure information besides CMV serostatus was available. An analysis was carried out later, and it reportedly showed fewer N-insertions in an Asian-associated ancestry cluster than the roughly 700-donor mean.

This PCR relied on a set of 60 Vbeta primers and 13 Jbeta primers. TCRdb's copy holds only in-frame clones and misses some; the assay was immunoSEQ multiplex PCR. Among some 180,000 clones listed, roughly 68% were seen once. Material: PBMCs. This receptor was taken from a woman aged 25 to 39 in good health and CMV-seronegative. This chain connects TRBV11-2 to TRBJ2-7, with 9 positions matching TRBD2. The CDR3 is CASSVSGGYYEQYF. CDR3 nucleotides: TGTGCCAGCAGCGTTAGCGGGGGCTACTACGAGCAGTACTTC.